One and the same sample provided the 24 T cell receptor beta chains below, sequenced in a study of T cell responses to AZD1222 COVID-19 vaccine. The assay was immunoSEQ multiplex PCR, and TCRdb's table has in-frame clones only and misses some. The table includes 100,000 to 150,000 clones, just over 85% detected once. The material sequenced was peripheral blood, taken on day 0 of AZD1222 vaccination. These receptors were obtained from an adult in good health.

The CDR3 DNA follows: TGTGCCAGCACTTATGGAACTAGCGGGGTGGAGACCCAGTACTTC. It is translated as CASTYGTSGVETQYF. The chain has TRBV6-5 and TRBJ2-5; 10 positions agree with TRBD2. Germline lookup yields CDR1 MNHEY and CDR2 SVGAGI. V trimming: 7 bases; J trimming: 5 bases; junction bases outside the gene matches: 10. The CDR3 length is 15 residues.

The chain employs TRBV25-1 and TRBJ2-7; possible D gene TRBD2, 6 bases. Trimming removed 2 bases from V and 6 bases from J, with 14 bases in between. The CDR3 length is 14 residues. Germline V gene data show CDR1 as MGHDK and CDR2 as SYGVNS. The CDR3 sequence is CASSEIRDSPEQYF. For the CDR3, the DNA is TGTGCCAGCAGTGAAATCAGGGACTCTCCCGAGCAGTACTTC.

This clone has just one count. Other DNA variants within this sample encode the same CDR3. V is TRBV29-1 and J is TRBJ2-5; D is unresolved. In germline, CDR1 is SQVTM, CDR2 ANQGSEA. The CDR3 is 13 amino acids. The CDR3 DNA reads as TGCAGTGGCCGGTGGACGTTCCAAGAGACCCAGTACTTC. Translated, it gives CSGRWTFQETQYF.

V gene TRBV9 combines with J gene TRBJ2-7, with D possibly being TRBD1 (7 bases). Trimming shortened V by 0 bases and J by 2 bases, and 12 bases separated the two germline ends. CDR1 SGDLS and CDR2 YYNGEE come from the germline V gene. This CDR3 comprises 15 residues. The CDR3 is CASSVAPGGTYEQYF. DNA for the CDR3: TGTGCCAGCAGCGTAGCTCCAGGGGGGACCTACGAGCAGTACTTC.

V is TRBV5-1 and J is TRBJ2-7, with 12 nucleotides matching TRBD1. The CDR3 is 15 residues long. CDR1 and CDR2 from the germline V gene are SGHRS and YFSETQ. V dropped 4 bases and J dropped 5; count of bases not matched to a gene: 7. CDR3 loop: CASSLGTGGFDEQYF. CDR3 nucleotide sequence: TGCGCCAGCAGCCTAGGGACAGGGGGCTTTGACGAGCAGTACTTC.

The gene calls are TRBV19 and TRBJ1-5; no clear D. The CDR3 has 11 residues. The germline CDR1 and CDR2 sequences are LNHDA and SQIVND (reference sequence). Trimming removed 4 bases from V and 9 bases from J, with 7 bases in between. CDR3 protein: CASSTPGPQHF. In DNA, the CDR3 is TGTGCCAGTAGTACCCCTGGGCCCCAGCATTTT.

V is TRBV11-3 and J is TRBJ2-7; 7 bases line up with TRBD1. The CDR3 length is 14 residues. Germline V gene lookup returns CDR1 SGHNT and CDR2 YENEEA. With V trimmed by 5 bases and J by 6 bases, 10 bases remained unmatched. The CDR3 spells CASSPETGRAEQYF. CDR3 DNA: TGTGCCAGCAGCCCCGAGACAGGGCGGGCCGAGCAGTACTTC.

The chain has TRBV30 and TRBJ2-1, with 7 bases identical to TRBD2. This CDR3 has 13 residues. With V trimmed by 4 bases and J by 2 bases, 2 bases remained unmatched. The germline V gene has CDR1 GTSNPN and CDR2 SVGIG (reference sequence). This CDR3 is CAWTSGAYNEQFF. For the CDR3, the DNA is TGTGCCTGGACTAGCGGTGCCTACAATGAGCAGTTCTTC.

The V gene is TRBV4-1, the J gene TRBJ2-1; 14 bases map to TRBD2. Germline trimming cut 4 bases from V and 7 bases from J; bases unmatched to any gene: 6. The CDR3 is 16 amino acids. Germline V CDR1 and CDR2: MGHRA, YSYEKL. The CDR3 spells CASSPGLAGAWNEQFF. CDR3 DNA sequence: TGCGCCAGCAGCCCGGGACTAGCGGGAGCCTGGAATGAGCAGTTCTTC.

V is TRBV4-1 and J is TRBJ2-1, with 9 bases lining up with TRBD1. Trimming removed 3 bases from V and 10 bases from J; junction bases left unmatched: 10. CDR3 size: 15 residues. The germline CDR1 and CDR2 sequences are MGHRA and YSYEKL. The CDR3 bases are TGCGCCAGCAGCCACCCGGGACAGGGAGAAAGAGAGCAGTTCTTC. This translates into CASSHPGQGEREQFF.

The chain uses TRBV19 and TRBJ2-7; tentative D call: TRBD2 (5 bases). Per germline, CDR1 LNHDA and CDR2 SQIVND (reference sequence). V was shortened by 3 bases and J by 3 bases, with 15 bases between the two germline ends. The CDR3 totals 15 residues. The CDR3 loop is CASSMAQRLFYEQYF. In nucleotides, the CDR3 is TGTGCCAGTAGTATGGCACAGCGGCTATTCTACGAGCAGTACTTC.

The CDR3 DNA reads as TGCACCAGCAGCCCGCATTGGTACGACACTGAAGCTTTCTTT. Its protein product is CTSSPHWYDTEAFF. The gene calls are TRBV1 and TRBJ1-1. TRBV1 is a pseudogene segment. This CDR3 has 14 residues.

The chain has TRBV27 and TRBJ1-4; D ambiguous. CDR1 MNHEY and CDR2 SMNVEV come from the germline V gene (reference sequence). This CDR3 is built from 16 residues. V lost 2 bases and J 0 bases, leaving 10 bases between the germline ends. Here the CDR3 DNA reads TGTGCCAGCAGTTTAGGTTGGGGAGCAACTAATGAAAAACTGTTTTTT. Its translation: CASSLGWGATNEKLFF.

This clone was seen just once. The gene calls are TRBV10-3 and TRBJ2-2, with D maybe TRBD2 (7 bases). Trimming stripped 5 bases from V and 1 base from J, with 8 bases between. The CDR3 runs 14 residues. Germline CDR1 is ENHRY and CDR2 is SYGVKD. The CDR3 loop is CAISRGGNTGELFF. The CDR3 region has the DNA TGTGCCATCAGTAGGGGGGGGAACACCGGGGAGCTGTTTTTT.

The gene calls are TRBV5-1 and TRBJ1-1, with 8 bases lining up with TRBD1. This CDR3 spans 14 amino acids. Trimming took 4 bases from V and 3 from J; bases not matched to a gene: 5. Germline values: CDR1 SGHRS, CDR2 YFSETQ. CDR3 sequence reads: CASSPGQGYTEAFF. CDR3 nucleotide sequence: TGCGCCAGCAGCCCCGGACAGGGATACACTGAAGCTTTCTTT.

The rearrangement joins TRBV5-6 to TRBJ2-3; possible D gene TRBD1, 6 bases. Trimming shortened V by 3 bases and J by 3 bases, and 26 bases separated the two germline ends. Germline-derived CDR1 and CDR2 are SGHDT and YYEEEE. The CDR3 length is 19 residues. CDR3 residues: CASSSYSPKQGIRTDTQYF. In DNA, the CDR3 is TGTGCCAGCAGCTCCTACTCCCCGAAACAGGGTATCAGGACAGATACGCAGTATTTT.

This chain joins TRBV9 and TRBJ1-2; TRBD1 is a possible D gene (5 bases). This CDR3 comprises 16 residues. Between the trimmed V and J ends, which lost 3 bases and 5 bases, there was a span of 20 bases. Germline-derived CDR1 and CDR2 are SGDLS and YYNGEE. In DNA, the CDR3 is TGTGCCAGCAGCGCGGGCCTTACTACAGGTCAATATGGCTACACCTTC. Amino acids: CASSAGLTTGQYGYTF.

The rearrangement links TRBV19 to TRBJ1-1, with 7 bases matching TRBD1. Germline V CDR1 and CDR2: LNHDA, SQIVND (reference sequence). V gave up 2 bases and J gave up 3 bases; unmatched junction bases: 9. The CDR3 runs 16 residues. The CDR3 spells CASSILHRDSYTEAFF. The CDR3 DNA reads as TGTGCCAGTAGTATACTACACCGGGACAGCTACACTGAAGCTTTCTTT.

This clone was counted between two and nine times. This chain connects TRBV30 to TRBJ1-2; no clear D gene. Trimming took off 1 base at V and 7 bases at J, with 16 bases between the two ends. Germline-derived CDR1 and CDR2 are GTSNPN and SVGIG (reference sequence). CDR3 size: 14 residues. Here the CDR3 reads CAWSGPEVPPGYTF. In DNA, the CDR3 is TGTGCCTGGAGTGGGCCGGAGGTCCCTCCTGGCTACACCTTC.

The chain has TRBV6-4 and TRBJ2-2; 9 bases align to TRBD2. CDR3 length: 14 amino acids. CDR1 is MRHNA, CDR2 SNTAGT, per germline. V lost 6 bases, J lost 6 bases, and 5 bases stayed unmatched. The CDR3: CASRLAGFAGELFF. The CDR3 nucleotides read TGTGCCAGCAGGCTAGCGGGGTTTGCCGGGGAGCTGTTTTTT.

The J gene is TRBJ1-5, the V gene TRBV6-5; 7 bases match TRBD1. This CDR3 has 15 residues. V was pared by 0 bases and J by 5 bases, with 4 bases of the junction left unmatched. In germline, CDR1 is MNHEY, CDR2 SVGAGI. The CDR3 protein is CASSYSTQGDQPQHF. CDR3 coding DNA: TGTGCCAGCAGTTACTCGACGCAGGGGGATCAGCCCCAGCATTTT.

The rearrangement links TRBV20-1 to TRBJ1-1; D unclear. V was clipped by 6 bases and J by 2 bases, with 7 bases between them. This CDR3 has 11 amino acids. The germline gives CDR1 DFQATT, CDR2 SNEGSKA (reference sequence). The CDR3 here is CSAIRNTEAFF. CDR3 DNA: TGCAGTGCCATCCGAAACACTGAAGCTTTCTTT.

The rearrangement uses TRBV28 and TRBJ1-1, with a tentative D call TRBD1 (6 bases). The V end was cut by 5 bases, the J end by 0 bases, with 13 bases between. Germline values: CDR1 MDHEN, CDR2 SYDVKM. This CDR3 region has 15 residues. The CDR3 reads CASSVGGTVNTEAFF. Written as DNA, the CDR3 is TGTGCCAGCAGTGTAGGGGGGACGGTGAACACTGAAGCTTTCTTT.

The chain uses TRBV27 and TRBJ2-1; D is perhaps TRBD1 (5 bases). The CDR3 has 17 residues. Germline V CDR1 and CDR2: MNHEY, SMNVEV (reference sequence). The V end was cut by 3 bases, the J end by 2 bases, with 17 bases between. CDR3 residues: CASSLLQGRTTYNEQFF. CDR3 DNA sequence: TGTGCCAGCAGTTTGCTCCAGGGCCGGACCACCTACAATGAGCAGTTCTTC.